One and the same sample provided the 31 T cell receptor beta chains below, sequenced in a study of T cells in Graves' hyperthyroidism and ophthalmopathy. Using RNA transcripts as the source, TCR beta CDR3 regions were amplified. First-round RT-PCR with HTBI primers amplified the TCR CDR3 region. TCRdb fed the multiplex PCR reads into MiXCR, producing one record per CDR3 protein. The data show 550,000 to 800,000 distinct CDR3 sequences, 15% to 20% seen once. The sequenced sample was blood. The receptor set was obtained from a man aged 50-60 years with Graves' hyperthyroidism.

The rearrangement joins TRBV28 to TRBJ2-1; TRBD1 is a possible D gene (5 bases). Germline CDR1 is MDHEN and CDR2 is SYDVKM. The CDR3 has 16 residues. Trimming shortened V by 3 bases and J by 0 bases, and 12 bases separated the two germline ends. CDR3 sequence (DNA): TGTGCCAGCAGTTTGATTGGGGCTAGCTCCTACAATGAGCAGTTCTTC. It is translated as CASSLIGASSYNEQFF.

This chain joins TRBV27 and TRBJ2-7, with 7 bases lining up with TRBD1. The CDR3 spans 15 residues. V lost 5 bases and J lost 2; bases outside the gene matches: 9. From germline, CDR1 is MNHEY and CDR2 SMNVEV (reference sequence). The DNA of the CDR3 is TGTGCCAGCAGTGACAGGGCCTCCTTAGCCTACGAGCAGTACTTC. This codes for CASSDRASLAYEQYF.

This clonotype was counted at least ten times. The chain links TRBV11-2 to TRBJ2-1; D is perhaps TRBD1 or TRBD2 (5 bases each). V lost 4 bases to trimming and J lost 3 bases, with 13 bases between them. The CDR3 has 15 amino acids. The germline V gene encodes CDR1 SGHAT and CDR2 FQNNGV. CDR3 loop: CASSWDQISYNEQFF. The CDR3 nucleotides read TGTGCCAGCAGCTGGGACCAAATCAGCTACAATGAGCAGTTCTTC.

This clonotype was picked up a small number of times. J is TRBJ1-5 and V is TRBV29-1; weak D call: TRBD1 (5 bases). From germline, CDR1 is SQVTM and CDR2 ANQGSEA. The CDR3 covers 13 residues. Trimming pared 7 bases from V and 2 bases from J, leaving 12 bases between. As DNA, the CDR3 is TGCAGCGCCTCCGGGGCGGGCAATCAGCCCCAGCATTTT. This gives the protein CSASGAGNQPQHF.

This clonotype showed up just a few times. The chain links TRBV10-1 to TRBJ2-3; possibly TRBD2 for D (6 bases). Per the germline V gene, CDR1 is WNHNN and CDR2 is SYGVQD (reference sequence). V dropped 4 bases and J dropped 5 bases, with 13 bases sitting between them. The CDR3 is 14 residues long. The CDR3 DNA sequence: TGCGCCAGCAGTGCGACTAGAAGGCAAGATACGCAGTATTTT. It encodes CASSATRRQDTQYF.

CDR3 amino acids: CASSRRGRDYEQYF. The CDR3 DNA reads TGTGCCAGTAGTAGGCGTGGCAGGGACTACGAGCAGTACTTC. The chain has TRBV19 and TRBJ2-7, with TRBD1 as a possible D gene (5 bases). CDR3 length equals 14 residues. Trimming removed 4 bases at V and 3 bases at J, with 13 bases between. Per germline, CDR1 LNHDA and CDR2 SQIVND (reference sequence).

The chain joins TRBV4-1 to TRBJ2-7, with TRBD2 matching 10 bases. The germline V gene has CDR1 MGHRA and CDR2 YSYEKL. After removal of 0 bases from V and 5 bases from J, the junction contained 10 bases not matched to a gene. This CDR3 is 17 amino acids long. The CDR3 here is CASSQDPPLAGVNEQYF. CDR3 DNA: TGCGCCAGCAGCCAAGATCCCCCCCTAGCGGGAGTCAACGAGCAGTACTTC.

This clonotype was picked up many times. This sequence joins TRBV9 and TRBJ2-1; D possibly corresponds to TRBD1 (5 bases). This CDR3 is 14 amino acids long. With 1 base removed from V and 15 bases from J, the gap between germline ends came to 20 bases. Germline V gene data show CDR1 as SGDLS and CDR2 as YYNGEE. CDR3 bases: TGTGCCAGCAGCGTATTAGGGCAGGGATCCCCCCTGTTCTTC. Translation gives CASSVLGQGSPLFF.

This clonotype occurred many times. The chain combines TRBV28 with TRBJ2-1; D uncertain. Trimming stripped 3 bases from V and 4 bases from J, with 4 bases between. This CDR3 is 12 amino acids long. Germline CDR1 MDHEN, CDR2 SYDVKM. The CDR3 loop reads CASSFTYNEQFF. DNA of the CDR3: TGTGCCAGCAGTTTTACTTACAATGAGCAGTTCTTC.

At least ten counts were recorded for this clonotype. The chain is built from TRBV12-3 or TRBV12-4 and TRBJ2-7; 8 bases are a match to TRBD2. The CDR3 length is 12 residues. The V segment lost 7 bases and the J segment 6 bases; nucleotides outside the gene matches: 5. In DNA, the CDR3 is TGTGCCAGCACCGGGACTAGTGGCGAGCAGTACTTC. Amino acid sequence: CASTGTSGEQYF.

Turning to this clonotype: A much larger clonotype is one base distant, so this may be a read error. CDR3 amino acids: CASSHHNEQLF. DNA of the CDR3: TGTGCCAGCAGCCATCACAATGAGCAGCTCTTC. The chain carries TRBV3-1 and TRBJ2-1; no firm D call. This CDR3 is 11 amino acids long. CDR1 and CDR2 (germline): LGHDT, YNNKEL (reference sequence).

The V call is TRBV19, the J call TRBJ2-5; possibly TRBD2 for D (5 bases). The V gene lost 7 bases and the J gene lost 1 base, with 10 bases spanning the gap. CDR1 and CDR2 from the germline V gene are LNHDA and SQIVND (reference sequence). This CDR3 comprises 13 residues. In DNA form, the CDR3 reads TGTGCCAGTAAACCCAGCGGCCAAGAGACCCAGTACTTC. The encoded protein is CASKPSGQETQYF.

This clonotype was counted a few times. The rearrangement uses TRBV14 and TRBJ2-3, with a tentative D call TRBD1 (5 bases). Looked up from germline, CDR1 is SGHDN and CDR2 is FVKESK. The CDR3 runs to 14 residues. V lost 1 base to trimming and J lost 6 bases, with 11 bases between them. The CDR3 DNA reads TGTGCCAGCAGCCAAGTGGGCAGGGCCGATACGCAGTATTTT. Its protein product is CASSQVGRADTQYF.

To note about this clonotype: The conserved closing phenylalanine or tryptophan is absent in this CDR3, likely reflecting a read error. The J gene is TRBJ2-5, the V gene TRBV4-1; TRBD2 aligns across 15 bases. Unmatched junction bases numbered 4, after V lost 4 bases and J lost 4 bases. Germline V gene lookup returns CDR1 MGHRA and CDR2 YSYEKL. The CDR3 runs 16 residues. This CDR3 reads CASSLGLAGGLETQYS. Written as DNA, the CDR3 is TGCGCCAGCAGCCTCGGACTAGCGGGAGGGTTAGAGACCCAGTACTCC.

This clonotype was found a few times. V and J are TRBV5-1 and TRBJ2-3, with 12 bases identical to TRBD1. The junction had 3 bases not matched to a gene; V was cut back by 3 bases and J by 4 bases. The CDR3 extends over 15 amino acids. Germline-derived CDR1 and CDR2 are SGHRS and YFSETQ. The DNA for the CDR3 is TGCGCCAGCAGCTACGGGGACAGGGGGCCAGATACGCAGTATTTT. Translating gives CASSYGDRGPDTQYF.

J is TRBJ1-5 and V is TRBV20-1; 7 bases are shared with TRBD1. J lost 6 bases, V lost 4 bases, and 3 bases had no gene match. The CDR3 is made up of 12 amino acids. CDR1 is DFQATT, CDR2 SNEGSKA, per germline (reference sequence). This chain's CDR3 is CSAKSGGQPQHF. The CDR3 nucleotides are TGCAGTGCTAAATCAGGGGGTCAGCCCCAGCATTTT.

The genes are TRBV27 and TRBJ1-1; D uncertain. The V gene lost 4 bases and the J gene lost 3 bases, with 12 bases spanning the gap. CDR1 and CDR2 (germline): MNHEY, SMNVEV (reference sequence). The CDR3 extends over 14 amino acids. The CDR3 loop reads CASSSGDRDTEAFF. The CDR3 DNA sequence: TGTGCCAGCAGTTCCGGGGATCGGGACACTGAAGCTTTCTTT.

The rearrangement links TRBV6-2 or TRBV6-3 to TRBJ2-2; 7 bases line up with TRBD1. The CDR3 length is 15 residues. J lost 4 bases, V lost 2 bases, and 4 bases had no gene match. Germline V lookup: CDR1 MNHEY, CDR2 SVGEGT. The CDR3 spells CASSYVTGRTGELFF. CDR3 bases: TGTGCCAGCAGTTACGTGACAGGGCGCACCGGGGAGCTGTTTTTT.

This clonotype has just a few counts. This chain joins TRBV25-1 and TRBJ2-1; 11 bases match TRBD2. The ends lost 4 bases at V and 2 bases at J; junction bases unmatched: 4. The germline gives CDR1 MGHDK, CDR2 SYGVNS. This CDR3 is built from 16 residues. CDR3 in DNA: TGTGCCAGCAGTGGTCTGACTAGCGGGACCTACAATGAGCAGTTCTTC. Its protein product is CASSGLTSGTYNEQFF. Full variable domain (remainder filled in from reference TRBV25-1 and TRBJ2-1): EADIYQTPRYLVIGTGKKITLECSQTMGHDKMYWYQQDPGMELHLIHYSYGVNSTEKGDLSSESTVSRIRTEHFPLTLESARPSHTSQYLCASSGLTSGTYNEQFFGPGTRLTVL.

Notes on this clonotype: Given a much more abundant clone one base away, this may be a read error. This chain links TRBV6-8 with TRBJ2-1; unclear D gene. Germline CDR1 is MNHGY and CDR2 is SAAAGT. This CDR3 is 16 amino acids long. The CDR3 loop reads CASSGVGPVCYNEQLF. Written as DNA, the CDR3 is TGTGCCAGCAGTGGGGTCGGCCCAGTCTGCTACAATGAGCAGCTCTTC.

About this clonotype: A much larger clone lies one base from this, so it may be a read error. The rearrangement joins TRBV15 to TRBJ2-1, with a possible D match to TRBD1 (5 bases). Trimming cost V 10 bases and J 7 bases, with 20 bases left between them. This CDR3 contains 14 residues. Germline-derived CDR1 and CDR2 are LNHNV and YYDKDF (reference sequence). For the CDR3, the DNA is TGTGCCAACCGAGGACAAGCTGTCTGGAATGAGCAGTTCTTC. The encoded protein is CANRGQAVWNEQFF.

This clonotype turned up a few times. The chain uses TRBV6-1 and TRBJ1-1; D is uncertain. Germline V lookup: CDR1 MNHNS, CDR2 SASEGT. Trimming removed 1 base at V and 1 base at J, with 10 bases between. CDR3 length: 15 amino acids. The CDR3 sequence is CASSEVLARNTEAFF. CDR3 nucleotides: TGTGCCAGCAGTGAAGTACTAGCACGGAACACTGAAGCTTTCTTT.

The chain couples TRBV5-1 to TRBJ2-2; D is ambiguous. The CDR3 loop spans 15 amino acids. The ends were cut back, 6 bases at V and 3 bases at J, with 15 bases in the middle. Germline CDR1 reads SGHRS; CDR2 reads YFSETQ. CDR3 region: CASNDLGRDTGELFF. In DNA, the CDR3 is TGCGCCAGCAACGACCTAGGACGGGACACCGGGGAGCTGTTTTTT.

This clonotype was seen many times. The rearrangement uses TRBV6-1 and TRBJ2-7; possible D gene TRBD2, 6 bases. Trimming left V 5 bases short and J 6 bases short, with 20 bases between. CDR3 length equals 15 residues. CDR1 is MNHNS and CDR2 is SASEGT in the germline V gene. CDR3 amino acids: CASSYGTLAYGEQYF. CDR3 nucleotides: TGTGCCAGCAGTTACGGTACTCTAGCGTATGGCGAGCAGTACTTC.

This clonotype has just a few counts. The rearrangement links TRBV6-1 to TRBJ2-5; 7 bases fit TRBD2. The CDR3 spans 15 residues. Germline loops: CDR1 MNHNS, CDR2 SASEGT. The V segment lost 6 bases and the J segment 4 bases; nucleotides outside the gene matches: 11. CDR3 DNA sequence: TGTGCCAGCAGCAACCTCAGAGCGGGAACAGAGACCCAGTACTTC. Its protein is CASSNLRAGTETQYF.

This clonotype showed up many times. The rearrangement links TRBV10-3 to TRBJ1-2, with D possibly TRBD1 on 5 matching bases. Trimming stripped 6 bases from V and 8 bases from J, with 16 bases between. This CDR3 region has 13 residues. Germline CDR1 reads ENHRY; CDR2 reads SYGVKD. The CDR3 DNA reads as TGTGCCATCAGATTTGACAGAGCAGGAGGCTACACCTTC. It yields the protein CAIRFDRAGGYTF.

The chain has TRBV19 and TRBJ2-1; TRBD1 agrees at 8 bases. The germline CDR1 and CDR2 sequences are LNHDA and SQIVND (reference sequence). The trim removed 5 bases at V and 7 bases at J, leaving 16 bases unmatched. The CDR3 has 17 amino acids. The CDR3 sequence: CASSSRQGAPMANEQFF. CDR3 nucleotide sequence: TGTGCCAGTAGTTCTCGGCAGGGGGCCCCAATGGCGAATGAGCAGTTCTTC.

This clonotype was recorded once. For the CDR3, the DNA is TGCAGTGCTAGAGACAGGGATTCGCGGGAGACCCAGTACTTC. As protein: CSARDRDSRETQYF. The chain combines TRBV20-1 with TRBJ2-5, with D possibly matching TRBD1 (5 bases). Germline lookup yields CDR1 DFQATT and CDR2 SNEGSKA (reference sequence). This CDR3 comprises 14 residues. The V gene lost 0 bases and the J gene lost 5 bases, with 13 bases spanning the gap.

This clonotype occurred a few times. The V gene is TRBV6-1, the J gene TRBJ2-7; 9 nucleotides line up with TRBD2. The CDR3 consists of 15 residues. Germline CDR1 and CDR2: MNHNS and SASEGT. J gave up 5 bases and V 3 bases, and 8 bases lay outside the gene matches. The CDR3 sequence: CASSDGLASRHEQYF. In nucleotides, the CDR3 is TGTGCCAGCAGTGACGGACTAGCGTCCCGGCACGAGCAGTACTTC.

This clonotype was seen many times. The CDR3 region has the DNA TGTGCCAGCAGCCCTAGTGGGGCTCGGGAGCAGTACTTC. Amino acid sequence: CASSPSGAREQYF. V gene TRBV7-9 combines with J gene TRBJ2-7; D is perhaps TRBD1 (5 bases). Germline V gives CDR1 SEHNR, CDR2 FQNEAQ (reference sequence). Trimming took off 5 bases at V and 7 bases at J, with 15 bases between the two ends. CDR3 length: 13 amino acids. The full variable domain, rest sourced from reference TRBV7-9 and TRBJ2-7, is DTGVSQNPRHKITKRGQNVTFRCDPISEHNRLYWYRQTLGQGPEFLTYFQNEAQLEKSRLLSDRFSAERPKGSFSTLEIQRTEQGDSAMYLCASSPSGAREQYFGPGTRLTVT.

This clonotype occurred a few times. CDR3 nucleotide sequence: TGCGCCAGCCGGTCGGCTAGCAACCACGAGCAGTACTTC. Amino acid sequence: CASRSASNHEQYF. V usage is TRBV4-1 and J usage is TRBJ2-7; D is perhaps TRBD2 (5 bases). Germline V lookup: CDR1 MGHRA, CDR2 YSYEKL. V was trimmed by 8 bases and J by 5 bases, leaving 16 bases between them. The CDR3 spans 13 residues.